These T cell receptor beta chains were read from a single sample in a study of post-analysis software for immune sequencing data. TCRdb independently ran MiXCR on the PCR reads; one entry per CDR3 protein. Here the sample spans approximately 690,000 distinct CDR3 sequences, roughly three fifths being singletons. Sequenced sample: blood. These receptor sequences come from a girl aged 2 to 10 with multiple sclerosis. The conserved cysteine and the conserved F or W are not part of the CDR3 here. The order of the fields is J gene, V gene, CDR3 protein.

j_call: TRBJ2-7; v_call: TRBV5-1; cdr3_aa: ASSFWSGSFYEQY
j_call: TRBJ1-2; v_call: TRBV20-1; cdr3_aa: SASTGDYGYT
j_call: TRBJ1-3; v_call: TRBV4-2; cdr3_aa: ASSQVGQLTGNTIY
j_call: TRBJ2-3; v_call: TRBV10-3; cdr3_aa: AISESTTDTQY
j_call: TRBJ2-7; v_call: TRBV2; cdr3_aa: ASNSGTGGGEQY
j_call: TRBJ2-3; v_call: TRBV20-1; cdr3_aa: SARDPLTGGDTQY
j_call: TRBJ2-3; v_call: TRBV6-1; cdr3_aa: ASSQPQRGLSTDTQY
j_call: TRBJ1-4; v_call: TRBV20-1; cdr3_aa: SASWGGGEKLF
j_call: TRBJ2-3; v_call: TRBV20-1; cdr3_aa: SARPGSDRTDTQY
j_call: TRBJ2-5; v_call: TRBV7-2; cdr3_aa: ASSLAVGGPKGTQY
j_call: TRBJ2-3; v_call: TRBV29-1; cdr3_aa: STRDRDFTDTQY
j_call: TRBJ1-2; v_call: TRBV4-2; cdr3_aa: ASSQVGTGTNHGYT
j_call: TRBJ2-3; v_call: TRBV12-3/TRBV12-4; cdr3_aa: ASSSTGETADTQY
j_call: TRBJ1-1; v_call: TRBV5-1; cdr3_aa: ASSLELMRDEAF
j_call: TRBJ1-5; v_call: TRBV12-3/TRBV12-4; cdr3_aa: ASSLFTGGASLQPQH
j_call: TRBJ2-1; v_call: TRBV9; cdr3_aa: ASSAGTSGKQF
j_call: TRBJ2-1; v_call: TRBV5-1; cdr3_aa: ASSPLRQGSSYNEQF
j_call: TRBJ1-2; v_call: TRBV20-1; cdr3_aa: SAGEGRSDYGYT
j_call: TRBJ1-4; v_call: TRBV6-5; cdr3_aa: ASSYYRSGEKRF
j_call: TRBJ2-1; v_call: TRBV5-1; cdr3_aa: ASSNRQGGSYNEQF
j_call: TRBJ2-3; v_call: TRBV4-3; cdr3_aa: ASSQERGGGNPDTQY
j_call: TRBJ1-3; v_call: TRBV5-1; cdr3_aa: ASSLQGFSGNTIY
j_call: TRBJ2-7; v_call: TRBV7-9; cdr3_aa: ASSLADGSYEQY
j_call: TRBJ1-2; v_call: TRBV29-1; cdr3_aa: SVSHRGLGYT
j_call: .; v_call: TRBV20-1; cdr3_aa: SARAPARETQY
j_call: TRBJ1-2; v_call: TRBV29-1; cdr3_aa: SVGARAGRAYGCT
j_call: TRBJ2-1; v_call: TRBV29-1; cdr3_aa: SVGGTSGSAGYNEQF
j_call: TRBJ2-7; v_call: TRBV5-1; cdr3_aa: ASSSIAGDGVLGEQY
j_call: TRBJ2-5; v_call: TRBV10-3; cdr3_aa: AISELASQETQY
j_call: TRBJ2-5; v_call: TRBV2; cdr3_aa: ASSGPTGEETQY
j_call: TRBJ2-7; v_call: TRBV9; cdr3_aa: ASSVQAGPTHEQY
j_call: TRBJ2-4; v_call: TRBV29-1; cdr3_aa: SGGTAKNIQY
j_call: TRBJ1-5; v_call: TRBV28; cdr3_aa: ASSFSKVAGVDQPQH
j_call: TRBJ1-6; v_call: TRBV6-5; cdr3_aa: ASSGTDNSPLH
j_call: TRBJ1-2; v_call: TRBV10-3; cdr3_aa: AISESMGPSYGYT
j_call: TRBJ1-1; v_call: TRBV7-8; cdr3_aa: ASSLAGGPGF
j_call: TRBJ2-7; v_call: TRBV20-1; cdr3_aa: SARDAARDRRTYEQY
j_call: TRBJ1-1; v_call: TRBV20-1; cdr3_aa: SASPGSAEAF
j_call: TRBJ2-3; v_call: TRBV6-2/TRBV6-3; cdr3_aa: ASMLTGLAGPGAQY
j_call: TRBJ2-1; v_call: TRBV9; cdr3_aa: ASSVGWGQGSYNEQF
j_call: TRBJ2-7; v_call: TRBV5-1; cdr3_aa: ASSPGDTDYEQY
j_call: TRBJ2-7; v_call: TRBV20-1; cdr3_aa: SASPRLAGLGEQY
j_call: TRBJ1-6; v_call: TRBV27; cdr3_aa: ASSFDQGGSPLH
j_call: TRBJ2-1; v_call: TRBV18; cdr3_aa: ASSPLSSGRGNEQF
j_call: TRBJ1-6; v_call: TRBV2; cdr3_aa: ASSRDIGSPLH
j_call: TRBJ2-1; v_call: TRBV5-1; cdr3_aa: ASSPSGGHQDVYNEQF
j_call: TRBJ2-5; v_call: TRBV13; cdr3_aa: ASSLGGPPSGETQY
j_call: TRBJ2-1; v_call: TRBV6-5; cdr3_aa: ASNLGDEQF
j_call: .; v_call: TRBV7-2; cdr3_aa: ASRSGTSGRETQY
j_call: TRBJ2-7; v_call: TRBV6-6; cdr3_aa: ASGTVSYEQY
j_call: TRBJ2-6; v_call: TRBV7-8; cdr3_aa: ASSFKVAGGSGANVLT
j_call: TRBJ2-1; v_call: TRBV24-1; cdr3_aa: ATSDFASFPGTEYNEQF
j_call: TRBJ2-3; v_call: TRBV10-1; cdr3_aa: ATNREMSTDTQY
j_call: TRBJ2-5; v_call: TRBV6-5; cdr3_aa: ASSRIPGQETQY
j_call: .; v_call: TRBV2; cdr3_aa: ASSDSRLPYEQY
j_call: TRBJ2-1; v_call: TRBV29-1; cdr3_aa: SVPRGVEQF
j_call: TRBJ2-1; v_call: TRBV20-1; cdr3_aa: SAREGTSGFSYNEQF
j_call: TRBJ2-7; v_call: TRBV10-3; cdr3_aa: AISEDEAGPYEQY
j_call: TRBJ2-1; v_call: TRBV7-2; cdr3_aa: ASSLAGGRARGEQF